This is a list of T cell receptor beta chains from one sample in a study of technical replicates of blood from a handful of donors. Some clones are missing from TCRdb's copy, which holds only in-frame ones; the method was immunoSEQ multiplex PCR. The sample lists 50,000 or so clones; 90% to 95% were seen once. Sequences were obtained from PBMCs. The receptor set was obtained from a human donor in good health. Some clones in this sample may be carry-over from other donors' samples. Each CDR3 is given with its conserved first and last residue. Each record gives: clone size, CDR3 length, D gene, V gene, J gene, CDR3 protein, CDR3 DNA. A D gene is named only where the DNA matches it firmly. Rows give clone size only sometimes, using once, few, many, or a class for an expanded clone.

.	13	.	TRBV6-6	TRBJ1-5	CASSGQINQPQHF	TGTGCCAGCTCTGGACAGATAAATCAGCCCCAGCATTTT
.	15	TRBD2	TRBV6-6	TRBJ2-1	CASRLGGESYNEQFF	TGTGCCAGCAGGCTCGGGGGGGAATCCTACAATGAGCAGTTCTTC
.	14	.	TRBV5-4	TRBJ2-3	CASSPRRAGDTQYF	TGTGCCAGCAGCCCGCGGCGGGCGGGGGATACGCAGTATTTT
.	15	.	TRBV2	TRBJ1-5	CASSSSQGRNQPQHF	TGTGCCAGCAGCTCAAGTCAGGGTCGCAATCAGCCCCAGCATTTT
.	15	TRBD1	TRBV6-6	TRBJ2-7	CASSDPGQGVNEQYF	TGTGCCAGCAGCGATCCGGGACAGGGGGTAAACGAGCAGTACTTC
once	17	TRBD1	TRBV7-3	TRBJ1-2	CASSLTGTGGSDSGYTF	TGTGCCAGCAGCCTGACCGGGACAGGAGGCAGCGACAGTGGCTACACCTTC
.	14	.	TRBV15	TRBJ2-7	CATSRAAGREKQYF	TGTGCCACCAGCAGAGCTGCGGGTCGGGAAAAGCAGTACTTC
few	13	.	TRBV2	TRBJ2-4	CASRRAQVNIQYF	TGTGCCAGCAGGCGGGCCCAAGTAAACATTCAGTACTTC
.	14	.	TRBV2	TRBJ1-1	CASSGDTRVSEAFF	TGTGCCAGCAGCGGGGACACCCGGGTCTCTGAAGCTTTCTTT
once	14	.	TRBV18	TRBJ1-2	CASSLGQANYGYTF	TGTGCCAGCTCTCTGGGACAAGCTAACTATGGCTACACCTTC
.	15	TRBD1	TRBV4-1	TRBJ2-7	CASSQGTGGGYEQYF	TGCGCCAGCAGCCAAGGGACAGGGGGCGGGTACGAGCAGTACTTC
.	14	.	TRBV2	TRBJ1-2	CASPEGSQYYGYTF	TGTGCCAGCCCTGAAGGCAGTCAGTACTATGGCTACACCTTC
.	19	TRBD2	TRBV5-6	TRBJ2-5	CASTKRRTSGGTQVETQYF	TGTGCCAGCACCAAACGGAGGACTAGCGGGGGAACTCAAGTGGAGACCCAGTACTTC
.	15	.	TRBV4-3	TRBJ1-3	CASSQGGQSWNTIYF	TGCGCCAGCAGCCAAGGAGGACAGTCGTGGAACACCATATATTTT
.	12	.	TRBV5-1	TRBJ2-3	CASSYRTDTQYF	TGCGCCAGCAGCTACAGGACAGATACGCAGTATTTT
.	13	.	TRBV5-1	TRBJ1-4	CASSLSGMEKLFF	TGCGCCAGCAGCTTGTCAGGGATGGAAAAACTGTTTTTT
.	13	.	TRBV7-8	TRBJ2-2	CASSLARDRELFF	TGTGCCAGCAGCTTAGCGCGGGATCGGGAGCTGTTTTTT
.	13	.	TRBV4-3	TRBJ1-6	CASSQAGNSPLHF	TGCGCCAGCAGCCAAGCGGGTAATTCACCCCTCCACTTT
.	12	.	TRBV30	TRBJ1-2	CAWSISARGYTF	TGTGCCTGGAGTATCTCCGCGCGTGGCTACACCTTC
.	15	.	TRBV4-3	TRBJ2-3	CASSQAPGNTDTQYF	TGCGCCAGCAGCCAAGCTCCCGGGAACACAGATACGCAGTATTTT
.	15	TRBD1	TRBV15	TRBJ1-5	CATSREGQGWQPQHF	TGTGCCACCAGCAGAGAAGGACAGGGTTGGCAGCCCCAGCATTTT
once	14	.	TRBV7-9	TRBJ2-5	CASSSPRYRETQYF	TGTGCCAGCAGCTCCCCCCGCTATCGGGAGACCCAGTACTTC